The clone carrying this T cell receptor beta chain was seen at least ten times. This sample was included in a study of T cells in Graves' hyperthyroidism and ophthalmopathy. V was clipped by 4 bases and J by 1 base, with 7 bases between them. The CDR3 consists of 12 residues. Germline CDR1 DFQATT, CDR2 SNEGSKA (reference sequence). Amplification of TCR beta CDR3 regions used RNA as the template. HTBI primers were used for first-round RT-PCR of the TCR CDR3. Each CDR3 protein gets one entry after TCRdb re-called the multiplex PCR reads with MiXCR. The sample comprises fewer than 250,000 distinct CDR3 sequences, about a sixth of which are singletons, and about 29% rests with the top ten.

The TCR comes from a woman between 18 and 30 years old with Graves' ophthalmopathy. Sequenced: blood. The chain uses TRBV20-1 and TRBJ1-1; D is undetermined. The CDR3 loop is CSATRKNTEAFF. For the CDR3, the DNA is TGCAGTGCTACACGCAAGAACACTGAAGCTTTCTTT.